The entry below describes one T cell receptor beta chain. Its matching antigen is unknown. These data originate in a study of shared clonotypes between healthy human individuals. Germline V gene data show CDR1 as MNHEY and CDR2 as SVGAGI. The CDR3 is made up of 15 amino acids. The J segment lost 1 base and the V segment lost 5 bases, leaving 6 bases of the junction unmatched. Naive CD8 cells comprised CD45RO-negative, CCR7-positively selected cells, excluding terminally differentiated effector memory CD45RA+ cells. Findings of the study overall: In four donors, 4.5% to 5.5% of naive CD4 clonotypes appeared in common. Generally, naive subsets came out with larger estimated richness than memory subsets.

For each subset, genomic DNA was distributed in equal portions over several immunoSEQ plates. TCRdb's copy holds only in-frame clones and misses some; the assay was immunoSEQ multiplex PCR. The sample has some 2.1 million clones, just over 90% seen once. This TCR derives from a man aged 18-30 years in good health. Some clones in this sample may be carry-over from other donors' samples. This chain joins TRBV6-5 and TRBJ2-5; TRBD1 matches 8 bases. Sequenced: naive CD8+ T cells from PBMCs. The CDR3 loop is CASSPLDRVQETQYF. In DNA, the CDR3 is TGTGCCAGCAGTCCACTGGACAGGGTCCAAGAGACCCAGTACTTC.